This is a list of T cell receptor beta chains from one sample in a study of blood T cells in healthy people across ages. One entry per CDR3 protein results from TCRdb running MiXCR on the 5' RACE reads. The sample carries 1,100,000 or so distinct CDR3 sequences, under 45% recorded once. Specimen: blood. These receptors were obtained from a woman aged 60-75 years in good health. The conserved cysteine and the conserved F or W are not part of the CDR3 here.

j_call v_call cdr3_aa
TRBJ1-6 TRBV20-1 SARGGGSLGSPLH
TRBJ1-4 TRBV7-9 ASSLAPGQGAGNEKLF
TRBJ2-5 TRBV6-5 ASGQGGWPETQY
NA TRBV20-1 GARGRGEVYEQY
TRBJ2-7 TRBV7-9 ASSTVATYEQY
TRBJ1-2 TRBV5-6 ASSYLSQGAEGYT
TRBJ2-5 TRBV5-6 ASRSGTAEETQY
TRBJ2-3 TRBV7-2 ASSTRSDTQY
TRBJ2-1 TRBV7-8 ASSQDRTSGRAVHNEQF
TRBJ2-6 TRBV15 ATSRRVTGANVLT
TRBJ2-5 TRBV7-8 ASSLFGTSGRMETQY
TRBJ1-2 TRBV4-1 ASSQLLRDRGPPFYGYT
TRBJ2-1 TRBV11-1 ATDPAGAGENEQF
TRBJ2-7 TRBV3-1 ASSQDQIQGFYEQY
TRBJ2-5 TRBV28 ASDSGSGWETQY
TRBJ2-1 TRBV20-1 SALGEAVYNEQF
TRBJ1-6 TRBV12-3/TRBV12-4 ASGGRRNSPLH
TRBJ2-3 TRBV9 ASSVATRADTQY
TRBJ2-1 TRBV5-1 ASSLAGGRAALNGQF
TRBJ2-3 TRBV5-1 ASSLLTPDTQY
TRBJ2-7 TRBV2 ASFTGTYEQY
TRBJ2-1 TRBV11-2 TSSLKLLGLTVGNEQF
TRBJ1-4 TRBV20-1 SAPGQGYEKLF
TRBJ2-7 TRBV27 ASSLRAQGAQKQY
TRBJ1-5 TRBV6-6 ALRVASNQPQH
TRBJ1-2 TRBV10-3 AINTGDLYYGYT
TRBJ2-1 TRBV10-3 AISVLGANAGNEQF
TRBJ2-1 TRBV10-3 AISRTSGSVYNEQF
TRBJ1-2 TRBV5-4 ASSVGTGGKHGYT
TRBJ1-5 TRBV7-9 ASSLEGPGPQH
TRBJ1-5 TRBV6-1 ASNSQGNQPQH
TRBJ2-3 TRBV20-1 SAPWTSGYSTDTQY
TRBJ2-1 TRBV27 ASSSAGGGGDEQF
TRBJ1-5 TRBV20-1 SASRGGRSSWPQH
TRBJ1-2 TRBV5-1 ASSPTQGAYGYT
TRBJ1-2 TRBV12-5 ASAKEVQGGGWYGYT
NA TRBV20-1 SARLVGFETQY
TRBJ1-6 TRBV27 ASSLVPSYNSPLH
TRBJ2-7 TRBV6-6 ASSYSMGSGTYEQY
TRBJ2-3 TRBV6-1 ASSDPNRDRTDTQY
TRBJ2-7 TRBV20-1 SARDLGLAAVPQY
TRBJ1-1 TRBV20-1 SARDRGRPNTEAF
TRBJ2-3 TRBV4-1 ASSQEGGGPQGTQY
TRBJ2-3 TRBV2 ASLLADTQY
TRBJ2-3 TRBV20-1 SASDITGGSDTQY
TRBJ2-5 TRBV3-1 ASSPRTSVKTQY
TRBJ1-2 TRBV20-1 SARDPGAGNYGYT
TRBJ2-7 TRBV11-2 ASSLALFKGYEQY
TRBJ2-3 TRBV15 ATSRDGAAGDTQY
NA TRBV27 ASSGASPFYEQY
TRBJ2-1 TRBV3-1 ASSQGLLQQF
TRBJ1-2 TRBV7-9 ASSSMTGGEVENYGYT
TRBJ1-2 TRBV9 ASGPKPHYSYT